Each of the 23 T cell receptor beta chains below was sequenced from the same sample in a study of T cell responses to AZD1222 COVID-19 vaccine. Profiled with immunoSEQ multiplex PCR; TCRdb holds only in-frame clones, not every one. The sample shows 100,000 to 150,000 clones, more than 75% of them seen only once. Sequencing used peripheral blood, obtained on day 0 of AZD1222 vaccination. The source of these receptors is an adult in good health.

This clone was recorded only once. The V gene is TRBV6-5, the J gene TRBJ1-2; 8 nucleotides line up with TRBD1. J gave up 6 bases and V 0 bases, and 6 bases lay outside the gene matches. Germline loops: CDR1 MNHEY, CDR2 SVGAGI. The length of the CDR3 is 15 residues. CDR3 nucleotides: TGTGCCAGCAGTTACTCGCAGGGGGCAAGGAATGGCTACACCTTC. This sequence encodes CASSYSQGARNGYTF.

The chain has TRBV18 and TRBJ1-3; D unresolved. Germline-derived CDR1 and CDR2 are KGHSH and LQKENI. The V and J ends lost 6 bases and 0 bases respectively, with 9 bases between them. The CDR3 has 14 amino acids. The CDR3 nucleotides read TGTGCCAGCTCGCCGAATCCCTCTGGAAACACCATATATTTT. It encodes CASSPNPSGNTIYF.

The gene calls are TRBV28 and TRBJ2-5, with TRBD2 matching over 10 bases. J was trimmed by 5 bases and V by 5 bases; bases with no gene match: 11. CDR1 is MDHEN and CDR2 is SYDVKM in the germline V gene. The CDR3 loop spans 16 amino acids. The CDR3: CASSPLESGRVETQYF. DNA of the CDR3: TGTGCCAGCAGTCCCCTCGAGAGCGGGAGGGTTGAGACCCAGTACTTC.

The V gene is TRBV24-1, the J gene TRBJ2-7, with D perhaps TRBD1 (6 bases). The CDR3 is 14 amino acids. Germline values: CDR1 KGHDR, CDR2 SFDVKD. Trimming stripped 2 bases from V and 7 bases from J, with 14 bases between. CDR3 sequence (DNA): TGTGCCACCAGTGATTCCCTGACAGGTGAGGAGCAGTACTTC. Encoded protein: CATSDSLTGEEQYF.

This clone appeared a single time. The J gene is TRBJ2-4, the V gene TRBV5-1, with TRBD2 as a possible D gene (6 bases). Trimming shortened V by 4 bases and J by 2 bases, and 10 bases separated the two germline ends. The CDR3 is made up of 14 amino acids. From germline, CDR1 is SGHRS and CDR2 YFSETQ. The DNA of the CDR3 is TGCGCCAGCAGCGTCGCGGGGACCAAAAACATTCAGTACTTC. Its translation is CASSVAGTKNIQYF.

This chain uses TRBV19 with TRBJ1-6; the D is unclear. The V gene's germline CDR1 is LNHDA and CDR2 SQIVND (reference sequence). The V end lost 1 base, the J end lost 10 bases, and 14 bases lay between the germline ends. The CDR3 is 15 residues long. The CDR3: CASSIAGSLGSPLHF. In DNA, the CDR3 is TGTGCCAGTAGTATAGCCGGCTCCTTGGGGTCACCCCTCCACTTT.

This clone was detected only once. The rearrangement uses TRBV5-4 and TRBJ2-7, with 13 bases identical to TRBD2. The length of the CDR3 is 16 residues. Unmatched junction bases numbered 10, after V lost 4 bases and J lost 6 bases. From germline, CDR1 is SGHNT and CDR2 YYREEE (reference sequence). The CDR3 DNA sequence: TGTGCCAGCAGCCCCCGGCGGGGACTAGCGGGGACCGAGCAGTACTTC. It yields the protein CASSPRRGLAGTEQYF.

This clone has a single count. This sequence joins TRBV18 and TRBJ1-1; 7 bases match TRBD1. Unmatched junction bases numbered 7, after V lost 3 bases and J lost 3 bases. Germline V gene sequence: CDR1 KGHSH, CDR2 LQKENI. This CDR3 spans 15 amino acids. This CDR3 is CASSPQTGIDTEAFF. CDR3 coding DNA: TGTGCCAGCTCACCGCAGACAGGGATTGACACTGAAGCTTTCTTT.

This clone was observed a few times. The CDR3: CSVGGSNQPQHF. In nucleotides, the CDR3 is TGCAGCGTTGGGGGAAGCAATCAGCCCCAGCATTTT. The V gene is TRBV29-1, the J gene TRBJ1-5; D remains ambiguous. The V end lost 4 bases, the J end lost 1 base, and 5 bases lay between the germline ends. CDR3 length: 12 amino acids. Germline CDR1 is SQVTM and CDR2 is ANQGSEA. The full variable domain, in which reference TRBV29-1 and TRBJ1-5 provide the parts outside the CDR3, is SAVISQKPSRDICQRGTSLTIQCQVDSQVTMMFWYRQQPGQSLTLIATANQGSEATYESGFVIDKFPISRPNLTFSTLTVSNMSPEDSSIYLCSVGGSNQPQHFGDGTRLSIL.

This clone appeared a few times. The V call is TRBV7-8, the J call TRBJ2-7; 7 positions match TRBD2. This CDR3 is built from 15 residues. J was trimmed by 4 bases and V by 5 bases; bases with no gene match: 11. Germline CDR1 and CDR2: SGHVS and FQNEAQ. This CDR3 is CASSRGGGSAYEQYF. The CDR3 coding sequence is TGTGCCAGCAGCCGCGGCGGCGGGAGTGCGTACGAGCAGTACTTC. Using reference TRBV7-8 and TRBJ2-7 for the parts outside the CDR3, the full variable domain is GAGVSQSPRYKVAKRGQDVALRCDPISGHVSLFWYQQALGQGPEFLTYFQNEAQLDKSGLPSDRFFAERPEGSVSTLKIQRTQQEDSAVYLCASSRGGGSAYEQYFGPGTRLTVT.

The chain joins TRBV7-9 to TRBJ2-7; D gene unclear. Between the trimmed V and J ends, which lost 7 bases and 0 bases, there was a span of 13 bases. CDR1 is SEHNR, CDR2 FQNEAQ, per germline (reference sequence). The CDR3 is made up of 14 amino acids. The CDR3 is CASTLGWDSYEQYF. Written as DNA, the CDR3 is TGTGCCAGCACCTTGGGGTGGGACTCCTACGAGCAGTACTTC.

This chain links TRBV3-1 (or the pseudogene TRBV3-2) with TRBJ2-1; 13 bases agree with TRBD2. This CDR3 contains 16 residues. Germline V gene data show CDR1 as LGHDT and CDR2 as YNNKEL (reference sequence). The trim removed 1 base at V and 5 bases at J, leaving 2 bases unmatched. CDR3 amino acids: CASSQAGTSGNNEQFF. The CDR3 nucleotides are TGTGCCAGCAGCCAAGCCGGGACTAGCGGGAACAATGAGCAGTTCTTC.

V usage is TRBV11-3 and J usage is TRBJ1-1; TRBD1 matches at 8 bases. Germline loops: CDR1 SGHNT, CDR2 YENEEA. The CDR3 extends over 18 amino acids. J lost 1 base, V lost 4 bases, and 14 bases had no gene match. The DNA of the CDR3 is TGTGCCAGCAGCTCCGGGTCTGGGCAGGGGGCGGGGAACACTGAAGCTTTCTTT. Protein sequence: CASSSGSGQGAGNTEAFF.

The CDR3 protein is CASSFGDNSYEQYF. For the CDR3, the DNA is TGTGCCAGCAGCTTTGGGGACAACTCCTACGAGCAGTACTTC. The chain links TRBV7-2 to TRBJ2-7; a weak D match, TRBD1 (6 bases). CDR3 length equals 14 residues. The V and J ends lost 3 bases and 0 bases respectively, with 9 bases between them. Germline CDR1 is SGHTA and CDR2 is FQGNSA.

The V gene is TRBV9, the J gene TRBJ2-2, with D perhaps matching TRBD2 (6 bases). The germline gives CDR1 SGDLS, CDR2 YYNGEE. This CDR3 region has 16 residues. V was clipped by 0 bases and J by 5 bases, with 14 bases between them. The CDR3, as DNA: TGTGCCAGCAGCGTAGACGGTAGCGGTGAAACCGGGGAGCTGTTTTTT. Its protein is CASSVDGSGETGELFF. Full variable domain (rest looked up from reference TRBV9 and TRBJ2-2): DSGVTQTPKHLITATGQRVTLRCSPRSGDLSVYWYQQSLDQGLQFLIQYYNGEERAKGNILERFSAQQFPDLHSELNLSSLELGDSALYFCASSVDGSGETGELFFGEGSRLTVL.

The chain couples TRBV29-1 to TRBJ1-2; D ambiguous. Germline V gives CDR1 SQVTM, CDR2 ANQGSEA. This CDR3 contains 12 residues. V lost 3 bases and J 6 bases, leaving 11 bases between the germline ends. The CDR3 region is CSVDWGGDGYTF. In DNA, the CDR3 is TGCAGCGTTGATTGGGGTGGTGATGGCTACACCTTC.

A remark on this clone: The sample holds other DNA sequences that translate to the same CDR3. This chain uses TRBV27 with TRBJ2-3, with D uncertain. Trimming pared 3 bases from V and 1 base from J, leaving 5 bases between. Germline assignment: CDR1 MNHEY and CDR2 SMNVEV (reference sequence). The CDR3 runs 13 residues. DNA for the CDR3: TGTGCCAGCAGTTTCTTCGGCACAGATACGCAGTATTTT. It yields the protein CASSFFGTDTQYF.

The J gene is TRBJ1-3, the V gene TRBV19, with TRBD1 identical over 10 bases. The trim removed 7 bases at V and 2 bases at J, leaving 5 bases unmatched. Germline lookup yields CDR1 LNHDA and CDR2 SQIVND (reference sequence). The CDR3 has 15 amino acids. As DNA, the CDR3 is TGTGCCAGTATCCCTGGGACAGGGGCTGGAAACACCATATATTTT. Protein: CASIPGTGAGNTIYF.

CDR3 nucleotide sequence: TGCGCCAGCAGCTTGGGCGGGACAGGGGACCTCACAGATACGCAGTATTTT. Translation: CASSLGGTGDLTDTQYF. V usage is TRBV5-1 and J usage is TRBJ2-3, with 10 bases matching TRBD1. V trimming: 0 bases; J trimming: 2 bases; junction bases outside the gene matches: 6. The CDR3 is made up of 17 amino acids. Germline V lookup: CDR1 SGHRS, CDR2 YFSETQ.

The rearrangement links TRBV9 to TRBJ2-3, with D unclear. The length of the CDR3 is 14 residues. The germline V gene encodes CDR1 SGDLS and CDR2 YYNGEE. With 1 base removed from V and 10 bases from J, the gap between germline ends came to 16 bases. The CDR3 protein is CASSVSAQPWAQYF. CDR3 bases: TGTGCCAGCAGCGTATCAGCCCAACCGTGGGCGCAGTATTTT.

The chain employs TRBV2 and TRBJ1-5; the match to TRBD1 covers 9 bases. Looked up from germline, CDR1 is SNHLY and CDR2 is FYNNEI. The CDR3 contains 13 residues. The J segment lost 6 bases and the V segment lost 6 bases, leaving 3 bases of the junction unmatched. CDR3 nucleotide sequence: TGTGCCAGCAGCCCGGGACAGGGTCAGCCCCAGCATTTT. Encoded protein: CASSPGQGQPQHF.

The chain couples TRBV29-1 to TRBJ2-3; 12 bases match TRBD1. Trimming at V came to 3 bases and at J to 7 bases, leaving 2 bases not matched to a gene. Looked up from germline, CDR1 is SQVTM and CDR2 is ANQGSEA. CDR3 length: 13 residues. CDR3 DNA sequence: TGCAGCGTTGAGGGACAGGGGGCGAATACGCAGTATTTT. As protein: CSVEGQGANTQYF.

Of note for this clone: Its ends do not fully match the called genes, so a read error is possible. The chain uses TRBV7-7 and TRBJ2-5; TRBD2 agrees at 8 bases. There are 17 residues in the CDR3. The germline V gene encodes CDR1 SSHAT and CDR2 FNYEAQ (reference sequence). The CDR3 sequence: CASSLGREGHWGKTQYF. The CDR3 DNA reads TGTGCTAGCAGCTTAGGTCGGGAGGGCCACTGGGGGAAAACCCAGTACTTC.